This TCR beta chain was profiled in a study of T cell responses to AZD1222 COVID-19 vaccine. Concerning this clone: The antigen remains undetermined.

Data came from immunoSEQ multiplex PCR; TCRdb stores just in-frame clones and leaves some out. The sample records 150,000 to 190,000 clones, 85% to 90% being singletons. Germline assignment: CDR1 SGHDT and CDR2 YYEEEE. The V and J ends lost 4 bases and 2 bases respectively, with 14 bases between them. This CDR3 contains 15 residues. Overall study findings and caveats: Most donors were white British, females outnumbered males, and clonal diversity was possibly underestimated.

This sample comprised peripheral blood, obtained 28 days after the second AZD1222 dose. The V call is TRBV5-6, the J call TRBJ2-3, with D tentatively TRBD1 or TRBD2 (6 bases each). The receptor's source is an adult who received the AZD1222 COVID-19 vaccine. The CDR3 is CASSGGLHHTDTQYF. CDR3 nucleotides: TGTGCCAGCAGCGGGGGGCTTCATCACACAGATACGCAGTATTTT.